Listed here are 3 T cell receptor beta chains from one sample, sequenced in a study of OX40 agonist ivuxolimab in advanced cancers. Measured with immunoSEQ multiplex PCR; TCRdb has only the in-frame clones, and not every one. The table includes approximately 89,000 clones, approximately 88% detected once. Sequenced here: CD4+ or CD8+ T cells sorted from blood, sampled in a trial of the OX40 agonist ivuxolimab. These receptors all stem from an adult with an advanced solid tumor such as melanoma, head and neck, liver or kidney cancer.

The chain carries TRBV10-3 and TRBJ1-1, with unresolved D. This CDR3 contains 12 residues. The V end was cut by 1 base, the J end by 6 bases, with 6 bases between. Germline values: CDR1 ENHRY, CDR2 SYGVKD. CDR3 amino acids: CAISEFQAEAFF. CDR3 sequence (DNA): TGTGCCATCAGTGAGTTTCAGGCTGAAGCTTTCTTT.

The DNA of the CDR3 is TGTGCCAGCAGTTACTCGAGGAGCTACGAGACCCAGTACTTC. Its protein product is CASSYSRSYETQYF. This chain joins TRBV6-5 and TRBJ2-5; D not resolved. The CDR3 is 14 amino acids. The V and J ends lost 0 bases and 5 bases respectively, with 10 bases between them. CDR1 is MNHEY and CDR2 is SVGAGI in the germline V gene.

The chain uses TRBV7-2 and TRBJ1-3; possible D gene TRBD1, 5 bases. The CDR3 is 16 residues long. Germline lookup yields CDR1 SGHTA and CDR2 FQGNSA. The V end lost 3 bases, the J end lost 1 base, and 13 bases lay between the germline ends. DNA of the CDR3: TGTGCCAGCAGCTTCGGGGCATTTATATCTGGAAACACCATATATTTT. Translating gives CASSFGAFISGNTIYF.